This T cell receptor beta chain was captured by sequencing in a study of T cell changes during pregnancy in multiple sclerosis (dated by TCRdb to between 2018 and 2021). Regarding the research as a whole: The study examined how the T cell repertoire changed over the course of pregnancy in women with multiple sclerosis.

This clone appeared a few times. What antigen it recognizes has not been identified. Base qualities are not recorded, but no much larger clone differs from it by a single base. From the germline V gene, CDR1 is SQVTM and CDR2 is ANQGSEA. Between the V and J ends, shortened by 3 bases and 9 bases respectively, the junction contains 11 bases. The CDR3 sequence holds 11 residues, the cysteine and phenylalanine included. Just the 33-base CDR3 DNA is kept, in frame starting at base 1. Library prep was done by the immunoSEQ multiplex PCR assay. TCRdb re-hosts the immuneACCESS table, in-frame sequences only. Its copies lack some clones; in the studies checked, an unresolved V gene accounts for under half of them, and the cause for the rest is not known. The sample has under 45,000 clones on record, approximately 91% of them singletons. Approximately 4.3% of the sample goes to the ten largest clones.

The sequencing here drew on CD8+ T cells from peripheral blood mononuclear cells, taken in the first trimester of pregnancy. This clonotype was obtained from a female donor with multiple sclerosis, enrolled in a pregnancy study. The chain joins TRBV29-1 to TRBJ1-1, with an unclear D gene assignment. The DNA sequence reads TGCAGCGTTGATGAGGGTACCAAAGCTTTCTTT. Its protein product is CSVDEGTKAFF. Joined to the reference TRBV29-1 and TRBJ1-1 proteins, this CDR3 gives the full variable domain: SAVISQKPSRDICQRGTSLTIQCQVDSQVTMMFWYRQQPGQSLTLIATANQGSEATYESGFVIDKFPISRPNLTFSTLTVSNMSPEDSSIYLCSVDEGTKAFFGQGTRLTVV.